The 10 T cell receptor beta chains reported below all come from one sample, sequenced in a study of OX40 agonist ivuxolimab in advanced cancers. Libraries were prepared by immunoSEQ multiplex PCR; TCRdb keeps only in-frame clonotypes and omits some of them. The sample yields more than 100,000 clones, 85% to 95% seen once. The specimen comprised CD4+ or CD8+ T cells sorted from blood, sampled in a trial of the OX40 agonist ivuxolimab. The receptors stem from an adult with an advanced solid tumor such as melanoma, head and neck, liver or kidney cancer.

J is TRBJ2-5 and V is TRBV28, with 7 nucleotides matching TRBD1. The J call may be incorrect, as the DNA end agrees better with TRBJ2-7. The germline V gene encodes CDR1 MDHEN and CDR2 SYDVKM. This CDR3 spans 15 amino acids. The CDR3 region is CASNIRGTESYEQYF. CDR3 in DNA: TGTGCCAGCAACATAAGGGGGACAGAATCCTACGAGCAGTACTTC.

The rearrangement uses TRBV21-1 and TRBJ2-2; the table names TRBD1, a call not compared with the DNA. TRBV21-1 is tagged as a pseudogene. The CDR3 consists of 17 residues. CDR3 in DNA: TGTGCCAGCAGCAAATACCAGGGGGACCCTCGGGGCGGGGAGCTGTTTTTT. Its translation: CASSKYQGDPRGGELFF.

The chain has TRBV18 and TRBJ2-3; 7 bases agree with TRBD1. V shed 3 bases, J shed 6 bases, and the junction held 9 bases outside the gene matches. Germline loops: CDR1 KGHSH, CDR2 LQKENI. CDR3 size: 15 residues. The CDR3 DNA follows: TGTGCCAGCTCACCCCTGACAGGGCAACAGGATACGCAGTATTTT. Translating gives CASSPLTGQQDTQYF. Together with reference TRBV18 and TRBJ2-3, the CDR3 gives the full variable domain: NAGVMQNPRHLVRRRGQEARLRCSPMKGHSHVYWYRQLPEEGLKFMVYLQKENIIDESGMPKERFSAEFPKEGPSILRIQQVVRGDSAAYFCASSPLTGQQDTQYFGPGTRLTVL.

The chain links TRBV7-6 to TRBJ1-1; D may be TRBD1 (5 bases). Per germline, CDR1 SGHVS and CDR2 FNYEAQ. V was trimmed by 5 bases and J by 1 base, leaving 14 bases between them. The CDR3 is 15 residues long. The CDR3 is CASSARGGENTEAFF. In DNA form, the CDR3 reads TGTGCCAGCAGCGCCAGAGGAGGGGAGAACACTGAAGCTTTCTTT.

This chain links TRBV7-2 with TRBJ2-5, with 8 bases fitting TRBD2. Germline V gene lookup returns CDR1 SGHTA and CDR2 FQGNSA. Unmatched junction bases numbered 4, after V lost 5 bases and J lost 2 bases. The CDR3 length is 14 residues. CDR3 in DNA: TGTGCCAGCAGCCGACTAGCGTTTCAAGAGACCCAGTACTTC. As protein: CASSRLAFQETQYF.

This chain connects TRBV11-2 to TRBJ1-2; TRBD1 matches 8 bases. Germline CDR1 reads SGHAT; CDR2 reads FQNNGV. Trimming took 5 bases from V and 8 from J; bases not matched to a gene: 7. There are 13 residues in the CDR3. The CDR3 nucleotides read TGTGCCAGCAGCCTAACGGCAGGGGGCGGCTACACCTTC. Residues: CASSLTAGGGYTF.

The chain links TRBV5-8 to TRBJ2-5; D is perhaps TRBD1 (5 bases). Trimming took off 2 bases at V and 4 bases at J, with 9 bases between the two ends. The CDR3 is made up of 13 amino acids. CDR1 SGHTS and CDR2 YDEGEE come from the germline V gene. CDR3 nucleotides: TGTGCCAGCAGCTTTAGAAGGGGAGAGACCCAGTACTTC. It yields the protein CASSFRRGETQYF. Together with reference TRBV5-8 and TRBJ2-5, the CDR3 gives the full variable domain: EAGVTQSPTHLIKTRGQQATLRCSPISGHTSVYWYQQALGLGLQFLLWYDEGEERNRGNFPPRFSGRQFPNYSSELNVNALELEDSALYLCASSFRRGETQYFGPGTRLLVL.

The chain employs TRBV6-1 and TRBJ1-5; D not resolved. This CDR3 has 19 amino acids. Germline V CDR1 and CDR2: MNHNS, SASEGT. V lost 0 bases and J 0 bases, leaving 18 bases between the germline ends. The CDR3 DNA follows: TGTGCCAGCAGTGAAGCCACAGAGACGCAGTTTTATAGCAATCAGCCCCAGCATTTT. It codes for CASSEATETQFYSNQPQHF.

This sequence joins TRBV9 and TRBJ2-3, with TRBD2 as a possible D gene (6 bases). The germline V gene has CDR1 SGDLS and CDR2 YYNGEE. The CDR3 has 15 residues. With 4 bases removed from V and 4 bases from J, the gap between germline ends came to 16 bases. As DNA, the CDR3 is TGTGCCAGCAGCCCCAGAGGAGCGGGCGCAGATACGCAGTATTTT. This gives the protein CASSPRGAGADTQYF.

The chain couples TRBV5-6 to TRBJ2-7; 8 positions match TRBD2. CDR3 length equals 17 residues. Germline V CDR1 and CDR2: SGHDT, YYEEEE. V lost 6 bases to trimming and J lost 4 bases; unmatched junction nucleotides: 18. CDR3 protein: CASTLAAGGRPLYEQYF. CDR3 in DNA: TGTGCCAGCACCCTCGCGGCGGGGGGCCGTCCCCTTTACGAGCAGTACTTC. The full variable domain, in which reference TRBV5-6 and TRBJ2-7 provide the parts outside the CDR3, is DAGVTQSPTHLIKTRGQQVTLRCSPKSGHDTVSWYQQALGQGPQFIFQYYEEEERQRGNFPDRFSGHQFPNYSSELNVNALLLGDSALYLCASTLAAGGRPLYEQYFGPGTRLTVT.